A selection of T cell receptor beta chains follows, all from one sample in a study of STAT5B mutations in CD4+ large granular lymphocyte leukemia. This table comes from immunoSEQ multiplex PCR, and its TCRdb copy is limited to in-frame clones, with some not included. The table records fewer than 25,000 clones, around 76% of them present only once. The specimen sequenced was CD4+ T cells from blood buffy coats. The receptors shown here come from a human donor in good health. CDR3s include the opening cysteine and the closing phenylalanine or tryptophan. Fields, in order: V gene, clone size, D gene, J gene, CDR3 DNA, CDR3 protein. The D gene is left open where the match is weak. The size field is filled for only some rows; it gives once, few, many or a size class.

V gene: TRBV7-2; clone size: -; D gene: TRBD1; J gene: TRBJ1-3; CDR3 DNA: TGTGCCAGCAGCTTAGCTCCCGTGACAGGGGTAGGGAACACCATATATTTT; CDR3 protein: CASSLAPVTGVGNTIYF
V gene: TRBV7-3; clone size: -; D gene: -; J gene: TRBJ1-2; CDR3 DNA: TGTGCCAGCAGCCCGACGGGTAACTATGGCTACACCTTC; CDR3 protein: CASSPTGNYGYTF
V gene: TRBV7-2; clone size: -; D gene: TRBD1; J gene: TRBJ1-3; CDR3 DNA: TGTGCCAGCAGCCACCGACAGGGCACTGGAAACACCATATATTTT; CDR3 protein: CASSHRQGTGNTIYF
V gene: TRBV6-6; clone size: -; D gene: -; J gene: TRBJ2-5; CDR3 DNA: TGTGCCAGCAGTTACCTGGAGACCCAGTACTTC; CDR3 protein: CASSYLETQYF
V gene: TRBV11-3; clone size: -; D gene: TRBD1; J gene: TRBJ1-5; CDR3 DNA: TGTGCCAGCAGCGCAAGACAGGGTTCGAATCAGCCCCAGCATTTT; CDR3 protein: CASSARQGSNQPQHF
V gene: TRBV4-3; clone size: -; D gene: TRBD1; J gene: TRBJ2-2; CDR3 DNA: TGCGCCAGCAGCCGCGAGGGACAGGGCGTCTTCGGGGAGCTGTTTTTT; CDR3 protein: CASSREGQGVFGELFF
V gene: TRBV6-1; clone size: -; D gene: TRBD2; J gene: TRBJ2-7; CDR3 DNA: TGTGCCAGCAGCTCGGGACTAGCGAACTACGAGCAGTACTTC; CDR3 protein: CASSSGLANYEQYF
V gene: TRBV10-2; clone size: -; D gene: -; J gene: TRBJ2-7; CDR3 DNA: TGCGCCAGCAGTGGGGTGGCAGGGTCTTACGAGCAGTACTTC; CDR3 protein: CASSGVAGSYEQYF
V gene: TRBV7-2; clone size: -; D gene: -; J gene: TRBJ2-1; CDR3 DNA: TGTGCCAGCAGCTTAACTAGCTCCTACAATGAGCAGTTCTTC; CDR3 protein: CASSLTSSYNEQFF
V gene: TRBV4-1; clone size: -; D gene: -; J gene: TRBJ2-7; CDR3 DNA: TGCGCCAGCAGCCGCGACCGGTTCTCCTACGAGCAGTACTTC; CDR3 protein: CASSRDRFSYEQYF
V gene: TRBV11-2; clone size: -; D gene: -; J gene: TRBJ2-1; CDR3 DNA: TGTGCCAGCAGCTTAGAATCCTTCAATGAGCAGTTCTTC; CDR3 protein: CASSLESFNEQFF
V gene: TRBV4-3; clone size: once; D gene: -; J gene: TRBJ2-7; CDR3 DNA: TGCGCCAGCAGTCCTAACAGGGACGAGCAGTACTTC; CDR3 protein: CASSPNRDEQYF
V gene: TRBV4-3; clone size: -; D gene: TRBD1; J gene: TRBJ1-1; CDR3 DNA: TGCGCCAGCAGCGAAGTTACAGGGGTTAGGGACACTGAAGCTTTCTTT; CDR3 protein: CASSEVTGVRDTEAFF
V gene: TRBV2; clone size: once; D gene: -; J gene: TRBJ1-3; CDR3 DNA: TGTGCCAGCAGTGCTGGGCAGCTCCGCTCTGGAAACACCATATATTTT; CDR3 protein: CASSAGQLRSGNTIYF
V gene: TRBV7-9; clone size: -; D gene: -; J gene: TRBJ1-1; CDR3 DNA: TGTGCCAGCAGCCCAAAGGAACGGCTGAACACTGAAGCTTTCTTT; CDR3 protein: CASSPKERLNTEAFF
V gene: TRBV28; clone size: -; D gene: -; J gene: TRBJ1-5; CDR3 DNA: TGTGCCAGCAGAACTCAGGAGCAGCCCCAGCATTTT; CDR3 protein: CASRTQEQPQHF
V gene: TRBV7-2; clone size: -; D gene: -; J gene: TRBJ1-6; CDR3 DNA: TGTGCCAGCAGCTCCGGGGGAGGGGGGACACCCCTCCACTTT; CDR3 protein: CASSSGGGGTPLHF
V gene: TRBV6-6; clone size: -; D gene: -; J gene: TRBJ2-7; CDR3 DNA: TGTGCCAGCAGTGCCCTGGGGTTGGGCGGCTCCTACGAGCAGTACTTC; CDR3 protein: CASSALGLGGSYEQYF
V gene: TRBV4-2; clone size: once; D gene: -; J gene: TRBJ2-1; CDR3 DNA: TGTGCCAGCAGCCAACGACCGAACCTCAATGAGCAGTTCTTC; CDR3 protein: CASSQRPNLNEQFF
V gene: TRBV18; clone size: -; D gene: TRBD2; J gene: TRBJ2-1; CDR3 DNA: TGTGCCAGCTCAGTTACTAGCGAGAACAATGAGCAGTTCTTC; CDR3 protein: CASSVTSENNEQFF
V gene: TRBV7-3; clone size: -; D gene: -; J gene: TRBJ2-3; CDR3 DNA: TGTGCCAGCAGCTCGCCGTTGGTCCCCGGGGCGCAGTATTTT; CDR3 protein: CASSSPLVPGAQYF
V gene: TRBV30; clone size: -; D gene: -; J gene: TRBJ2-7; CDR3 DNA: TGTGCCTGGACAGGGGGAGGGAACGAGCAGTACTTC; CDR3 protein: CAWTGGGNEQYF